This is a list of T cell receptor beta chains from one sample in a study of CD8+CD57+ T cells in acquired aplastic anemia. One entry per CDR3 protein, called by TCRdb with MiXCR from the reads. The top ten clones hold approximately 1% of a sample with fewer than 200,000 distinct CDR3 sequences, around 45% of them seen once. Sequenced material: sorted CD4+, CD8+, or CD8+CD57+ T cells (not recorded which) from PBMCs. Every receptor here comes from a human donor in good health. Each CDR3 is given without its conserved first and last residue. Fields, in order: V gene, CDR3 protein.

TRBV7-9,ASSATISTGGENTEAF
TRBV5-4,ASSFGTSGRDEQY
TRBV25-1,ASSESFGAWTNEKLF
TRBV29-1,SVEVGQGAGQPQH
TRBV12-3/TRBV12-4,ASSLAQGARETQY
TRBV5-1,ASTPGYNEQF
TRBV2,ASSEGWAGPGYEQY
TRBV29-1,SVEVYGTSGTYEQY
TRBV2,ASSPYGTDTQY
TRBV6-1,ASTRGGLYGYT
TRBV10-3,AISDGGVGNQPQY
TRBV2,ATLRGLPYEQY
TRBV7-9,ASSLTGANGYT
TRBV11-2,ASSPQPVGAF
TRBV11-2,ASSPLGTLSSYEQY
TRBV2,ASSHRDSSYEQY
TRBV10-3,ATRDSNQPQH
TRBV20-1,SARDLNRDFTDTQY
TRBV9,ASSVGPASDTQY
TRBV6-1,ASSGTALGYT
TRBV12-3/TRBV12-4,ASTYRADTQY
TRBV7-9,ASSFLDGNYGYT
TRBV20-1,SARAPWGWGTDTQY
TRBV2,ASRLDRGAGELF
TRBV7-8,ASSSEPGQATDTQY
TRBV4-1,ASSQDSGTGGNSPLH
TRBV29-1,SVVGDRGGSYEQY
TRBV19,ASRTPGVNYGYT
TRBV2,ASRRDHPGEQY
TRBV6-1,ASGKGENMNTEAF
TRBV7-9,ASALGQKETQY
TRBV4-3,ASSQDLGYEQY
TRBV20-1,SARDRRAASSYEQY
TRBV3-1,ASSAIDGLLYNEQF
TRBV7-4,ASSFLPGGDNSPLH
TRBV7-9,AARDRAMTEAF
TRBV3-1,ASKREDEKLF
TRBV7-8,ASSLGERAGWQY
TRBV18,ASSRPGLESTEQY
TRBV7-2,ASSLGQTNYGYT
TRBV7-3,ASSSRGGTYEQY
TRBV4-1,ASSQGPSASSYNEQF
TRBV20-1,SAFGTGGGVTQY
TRBV20-1,SARGGGTDTQY
TRBV7-9,ASSPGQHYGYT
TRBV24-1,ATSARSGGELF
TRBV11-2,ASSIAGTVNTEAF
TRBV11-2,ASSFGESSYNEQF
TRBV29-1,SVPRDSLYGYT
TRBV5-6,ASSLGGTSYEQY
TRBV20-1,SAETGTGIIGEQF
TRBV15,ATSPSQDNYGYT